These 2 T cell receptor beta chains originate from one sample sequenced in a study of shared clonotypes between healthy human individuals. Repertoires were generated with immunoSEQ multiplex PCR, while TCRdb's copy carries only in-frame clones and drops some. The table lists some 1,100,000 clones, roughly 74% of them singletons. The specimen was memory CD4+ T cells from PBMCs. Subset reported: CD45RA-negative fraction. These receptors were collected from a man in his late teens or twenties in good health. Some clones in this sample may be carry-over from other donors' samples.

The table lists this clone with a few counts. V usage is TRBV7-9 and J usage is TRBJ2-5; TRBD1 aligns across 9 bases. Germline trimming cut 1 base from V and 7 bases from J; bases unmatched to any gene: 7. The CDR3 is 15 residues long. Germline assignment: CDR1 SEHNR and CDR2 FQNEAQ (reference sequence). This CDR3 reads CASSLEQGALGTQYF. CDR3 nucleotides: TGTGCCAGCAGCTTAGAACAGGGGGCATTAGGGACCCAGTACTTC.

In nucleotides, the CDR3 is TGTGCCTGGAGTCCAACTTTAGGACTAGCGGGAGGAGAGACCCAGTACTTC. This translates into CAWSPTLGLAGGETQYF. The gene calls are TRBV30 and TRBJ2-5, with 14 nucleotides matching TRBD2. This CDR3 comprises 17 residues. Germline V lookup: CDR1 GTSNPN, CDR2 SVGIG (reference sequence). The junction had 9 bases not matched to a gene; V was cut back by 2 bases and J by 4 bases.